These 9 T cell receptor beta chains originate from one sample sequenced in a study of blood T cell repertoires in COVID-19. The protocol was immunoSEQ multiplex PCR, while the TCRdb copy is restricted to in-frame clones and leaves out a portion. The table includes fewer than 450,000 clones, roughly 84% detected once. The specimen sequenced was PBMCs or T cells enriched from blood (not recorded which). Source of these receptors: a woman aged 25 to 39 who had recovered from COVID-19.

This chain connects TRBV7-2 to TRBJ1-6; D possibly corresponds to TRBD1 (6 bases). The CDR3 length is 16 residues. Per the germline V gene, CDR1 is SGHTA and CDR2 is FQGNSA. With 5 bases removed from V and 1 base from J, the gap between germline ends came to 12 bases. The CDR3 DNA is TGTGCCAGCAGCCGGGGGGGGGCGTCCTATAATTCACCCCTCCACTTT. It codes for CASSRGGASYNSPLHF.

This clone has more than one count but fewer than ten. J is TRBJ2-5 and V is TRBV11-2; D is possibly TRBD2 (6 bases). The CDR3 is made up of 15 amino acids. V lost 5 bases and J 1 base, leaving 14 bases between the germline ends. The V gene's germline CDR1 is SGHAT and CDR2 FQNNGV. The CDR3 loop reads CASSPAGLSQETQYF. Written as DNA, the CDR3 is TGTGCCAGCAGCCCCGCGGGACTGTCCCAAGAGACCCAGTACTTC.

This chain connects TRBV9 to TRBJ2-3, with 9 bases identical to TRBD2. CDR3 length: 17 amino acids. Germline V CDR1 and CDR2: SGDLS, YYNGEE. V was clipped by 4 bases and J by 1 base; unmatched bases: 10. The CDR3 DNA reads TGTGCCAGCAGCCCGATCAGCGGGGGGTTGCGCACAGATACGCAGTATTTT. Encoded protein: CASSPISGGLRTDTQYF.

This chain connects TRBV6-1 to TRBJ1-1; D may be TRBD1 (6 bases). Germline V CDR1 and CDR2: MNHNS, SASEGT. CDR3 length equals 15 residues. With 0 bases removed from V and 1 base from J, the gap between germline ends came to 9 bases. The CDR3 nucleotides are TGTGCCAGCAGTGAAGCATTAGGGGGGAACACTGAAGCTTTCTTT. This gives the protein CASSEALGGNTEAFF.

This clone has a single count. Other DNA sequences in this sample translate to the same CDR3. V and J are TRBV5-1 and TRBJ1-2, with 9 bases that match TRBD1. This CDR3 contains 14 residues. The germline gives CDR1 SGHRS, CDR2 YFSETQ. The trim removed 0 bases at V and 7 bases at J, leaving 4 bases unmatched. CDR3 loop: CASSLAQGAGGYTF. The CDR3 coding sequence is TGCGCCAGCAGCTTGGCACAGGGGGCCGGTGGCTACACCTTC.

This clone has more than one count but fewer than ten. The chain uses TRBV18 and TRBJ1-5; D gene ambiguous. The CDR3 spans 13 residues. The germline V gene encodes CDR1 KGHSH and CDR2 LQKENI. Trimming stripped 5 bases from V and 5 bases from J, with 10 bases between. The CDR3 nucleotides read TGTGCCAGCTCAGAGATCCCGTATCAGCCCCAGCATTTT. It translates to CASSEIPYQPQHF.

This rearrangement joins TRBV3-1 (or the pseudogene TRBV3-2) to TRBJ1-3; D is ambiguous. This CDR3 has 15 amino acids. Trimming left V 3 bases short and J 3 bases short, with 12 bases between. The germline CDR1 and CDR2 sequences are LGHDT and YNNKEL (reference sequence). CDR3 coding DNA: TGTGCCAGCAGCCAGATACGTGGGCATGGAAACACCATATATTTT. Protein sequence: CASSQIRGHGNTIYF.

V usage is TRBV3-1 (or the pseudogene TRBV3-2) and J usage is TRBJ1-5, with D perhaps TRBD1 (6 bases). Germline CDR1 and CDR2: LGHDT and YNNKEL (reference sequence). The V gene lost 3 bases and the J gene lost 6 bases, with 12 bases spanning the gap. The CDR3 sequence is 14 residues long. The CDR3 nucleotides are TGTGCCAGCAGCCATTCAGGGGTTTTTCAGCCCCAGCATTTT. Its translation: CASSHSGVFQPQHF.

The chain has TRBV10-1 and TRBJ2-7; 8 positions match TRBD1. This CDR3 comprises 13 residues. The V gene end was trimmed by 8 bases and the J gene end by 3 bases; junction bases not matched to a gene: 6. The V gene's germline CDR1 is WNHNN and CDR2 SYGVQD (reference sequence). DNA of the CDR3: TGCGCCAGCTCGGCAGGGGGCAGCTACGAGCAGTACTTC. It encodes CASSAGGSYEQYF.